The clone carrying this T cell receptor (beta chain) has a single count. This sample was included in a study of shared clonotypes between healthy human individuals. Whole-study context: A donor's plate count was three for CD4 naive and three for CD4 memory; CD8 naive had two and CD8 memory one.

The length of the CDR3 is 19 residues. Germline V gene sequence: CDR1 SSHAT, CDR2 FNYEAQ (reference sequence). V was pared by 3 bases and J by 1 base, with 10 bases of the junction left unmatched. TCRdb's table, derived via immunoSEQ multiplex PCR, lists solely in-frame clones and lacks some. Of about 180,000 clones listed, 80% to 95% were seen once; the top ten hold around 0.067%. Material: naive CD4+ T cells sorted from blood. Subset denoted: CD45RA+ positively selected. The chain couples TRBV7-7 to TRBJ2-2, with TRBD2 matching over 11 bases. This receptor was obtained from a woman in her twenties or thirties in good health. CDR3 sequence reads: CASSFLRTSGRGNTGELFF. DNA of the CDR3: TGTGCCAGCAGCTTTCTAAGGACTAGCGGGCGAGGGAACACCGGGGAGCTGTTTTTT.